Listed here are 19 T cell receptor beta chains from one sample, sequenced in a study of CD8+ T cells in alopecia areata. cDNA reverse transcribed from extracted RNA served as the sequencing template. TCRdb's copy holds only in-frame clones and misses some; the assay was immunoSEQ multiplex PCR. Among 150,000 to 200,000 clones listed, around 51% were seen once. Described treatment: oral pan-JAK inhibitor, 5-10 mg twice daily. Sequencing was performed on CD8+ T cells sorted from blood, taken at week 52, from a patient treated with tofacitinib. These receptors all stem from a human donor with alopecia areata.

The genes are TRBV6-5 and TRBJ2-2; no clear D. V was shortened by 3 bases and J by 4 bases, with 3 bases between the two germline ends. The CDR3 totals 12 residues. The V gene's germline CDR1 is MNHEY and CDR2 SVGAGI. The CDR3 nucleotides read TGTGCCAGCAGTTATCTCACCGGGGAGCTGTTTTTT. Protein sequence: CASSYLTGELFF.

The chain couples TRBV7-3 to TRBJ2-3; D not certain. In germline, CDR1 is SGHTA, CDR2 FQGTGA. Trimming removed 5 bases from V and 1 base from J, with 13 bases in between. This CDR3 comprises 15 residues. The CDR3 is CASSPQPAGTDTQYF. The DNA of the CDR3 is TGTGCCAGCAGCCCCCAACCAGCAGGCACAGATACGCAGTATTTT.

A remark on this clone: Different DNA sequences within this sample yield the same CDR3. The chain employs TRBV27 and TRBJ2-7, with 8 bases fitting TRBD1. CDR3 length: 15 amino acids. Germline V lookup: CDR1 MNHEY, CDR2 SMNVEV (reference sequence). The J segment lost 1 base and the V segment lost 6 bases, leaving 8 bases of the junction unmatched. The CDR3 loop reads CASSLVGTGSYEQYF. For the CDR3, the DNA is TGTGCCAGCAGCCTCGTTGGGACAGGATCCTACGAGCAGTACTTC.

V gene TRBV30 combines with J gene TRBJ1-2; D perhaps matches TRBD1 (6 bases). Trimming cost V 0 bases and J 8 bases, with 16 bases left between them. CDR1 is GTSNPN, CDR2 SVGIG, per germline (reference sequence). This CDR3 is 14 amino acids long. This CDR3 is CAWSVRGAGRGYTF. The CDR3 DNA reads TGTGCCTGGAGTGTACGGGGGGCCGGCAGAGGCTACACCTTC.

The chain is built from TRBV7-6 and TRBJ2-7; possible D gene TRBD1, 7 bases. The germline CDR1 and CDR2 sequences are SGHVS and FNYEAQ. The ends were cut back, 5 bases at V and 5 bases at J, with 13 bases in the middle. The CDR3 is 13 residues long. CDR3 sequence (DNA): TGTGCCAGCAGCCGCACCAGGGGGGACGAGCAGTACTTC. Translating it yields CASSRTRGDEQYF.

CDR3 amino acids: CASSSDSYEQYF. As DNA, the CDR3 is TGTGCCAGCAGCTCAGACTCCTACGAGCAGTACTTC. The chain uses TRBV5-6 and TRBJ2-7; the D is unclear. V was trimmed by 3 bases and J by 0 bases, leaving 4 bases between them. Per the germline V gene, CDR1 is SGHDT and CDR2 is YYEEEE. The CDR3 is 12 residues long.

J is TRBJ1-2 and V is TRBV11-2; no clear D gene. There are 15 residues in the CDR3. CDR1 and CDR2 from the germline V gene are SGHAT and FQNNGV. V dropped 5 bases and J dropped 4 bases, with 17 bases sitting between them. In DNA form, the CDR3 reads TGTGCCAGCAGCCCGGACTCCTCCACCCTCTATGGCTACACCTTC. Its protein product is CASSPDSSTLYGYTF.

The chain recombines TRBV9 with TRBJ2-5; the D is unclear. Between the trimmed V and J ends, which lost 3 bases and 5 bases, there was a span of 11 bases. Per germline, CDR1 SGDLS and CDR2 YYNGEE. This CDR3 spans 13 amino acids. CDR3 protein: CASSASTRETQYF. The CDR3 coding sequence is TGTGCCAGCAGCGCAAGTACGCGCGAGACCCAGTACTTC.

The chain employs TRBV18 and TRBJ2-7, with 9 bases lining up with TRBD1. With V trimmed by 5 bases and J by 0 bases, 5 bases remained unmatched. Germline CDR1 KGHSH, CDR2 LQKENI. The CDR3 is 15 residues long. CDR3 DNA sequence: TGTGCCAGCTCATCCCGGACAGGGGCCTCCTACGAGCAGTACTTC. Its protein is CASSSRTGASYEQYF.

With respect to this clone: This CDR3 is also generated by other DNA sequences in the sample. This chain links TRBV13 with TRBJ1-1; D is undetermined. Germline assignment: CDR1 PRHDT and CDR2 FYEKMQ (reference sequence). The V end was cut by 0 bases, the J end by 3 bases, with 5 bases between. The CDR3 contains 13 residues. The CDR3 DNA follows: TGTGCCAGCAGCTTAGGGCGGGACACTGAAGCTTTCTTT. This gives the protein CASSLGRDTEAFF. Combining the CDR3 with reference TRBV13 and TRBJ1-1 gives the whole variable domain AAGVIQSPRHLIKEKRETATLKCYPIPRHDTVYWYQQGPGQDPQFLISFYEKMQSDKGSIPDRFSAQQFSDYHSELNMSSLELGDSALYFCASSLGRDTEAFFGQGTRLTVV.

The rearrangement uses TRBV29-1 and TRBJ2-3; 9 positions match TRBD2. V shed 6 bases, J shed 2 bases, and the junction held 9 bases outside the gene matches. This CDR3 spans 15 amino acids. Looked up from germline, CDR1 is SQVTM and CDR2 is ANQGSEA. The CDR3 reads CSVVAGEVLTDTQYF. The CDR3 region has the DNA TGCAGCGTCGTAGCGGGGGAGGTGCTCACAGATACGCAGTATTTT.

This clone was observed a handful of times. CDR3 in amino acids: CASSTLDRTTYGYTF. The CDR3 nucleotides read TGTGCCAGCAGCACCCTTGACAGGACTACCTATGGCTACACCTTC. The chain employs TRBV7-2 and TRBJ1-2, with D tentatively TRBD1 (6 bases). V was trimmed by 5 bases and J by 4 bases, leaving 17 bases between them. Germline-derived CDR1 and CDR2 are SGHTA and FQGNSA. The CDR3 sequence is 15 residues long.

The chain has TRBV15 and TRBJ2-1, with D unclear. The CDR3 loop spans 16 amino acids. Trimming left V 0 bases short and J 3 bases short, with 12 bases between. Germline CDR1 LNHNV, CDR2 YYDKDF (reference sequence). The CDR3 sequence: CATSRDPVSRYNEQFF. As DNA, the CDR3 is TGTGCCACCAGCAGAGATCCTGTGAGCCGCTACAATGAGCAGTTCTTC.

Remarks on this clone: Other nucleotide sequences in the sample specify the same CDR3. This rearrangement joins TRBV19 to TRBJ1-2; 7 bases agree with TRBD1. V lost 4 bases to trimming and J lost 8 bases; unmatched junction nucleotides: 4. The CDR3 length is 12 residues. Germline CDR1 and CDR2: LNHDA and SQIVND (reference sequence). Here the CDR3 reads CASSTQGGGYTF. The DNA for the CDR3 is TGTGCCAGTAGTACCCAAGGGGGCGGCTACACCTTC.

The J gene is TRBJ1-1, the V gene TRBV13; weak D call: TRBD1 (6 bases). The V gene's germline CDR1 is PRHDT and CDR2 FYEKMQ (reference sequence). The V and J ends lost 5 bases and 5 bases respectively, with 12 bases between them. The CDR3 contains 13 residues. CDR3 nucleotides: TGTGCCAGCAGCGGCAGGGGTGAAACTGAAGCTTTCTTT. Translated, it gives CASSGRGETEAFF.

CDR3: CASSSWGGSSYEQYF. The CDR3 DNA follows: TGCGCCAGCAGCTCATGGGGAGGCAGCTCCTACGAGCAGTACTTC. V and J are TRBV5-1 and TRBJ2-7; weak D call: TRBD2 (6 bases). Germline V gives CDR1 SGHRS, CDR2 YFSETQ. V was shortened by 3 bases and J by 0 bases, with 13 bases between the two germline ends. CDR3 length: 15 residues.

V usage is TRBV29-1 and J usage is TRBJ1-6; D unresolved. CDR3 size: 11 residues. Trimming pared 6 bases from V and 13 bases from J, leaving 13 bases between. Germline V CDR1 and CDR2: SQVTM, ANQGSEA. CDR3 loop: CSVPRAFPLHF. CDR3 DNA: TGCAGCGTCCCCCGAGCCTTCCCCCTCCACTTT.

The chain links TRBV10-3 to TRBJ1-1, with 7 bases that match TRBD1. The V gene end was trimmed by 4 bases and the J gene end by 12 bases; junction bases not matched to a gene: 5. CDR3 length: 11 amino acids. The germline V gene encodes CDR1 ENHRY and CDR2 SYGVKD. CDR3: CAISGGTETFF. In DNA, the CDR3 is TGTGCCATCAGTGGGGGGACAGAGACTTTCTTT.

This chain joins TRBV29-1 and TRBJ1-2; D not certain. Germline V gives CDR1 SQVTM, CDR2 ANQGSEA. The CDR3 length is 13 residues. Trimming pared 7 bases from V and 0 bases from J, leaving 12 bases between. As DNA, the CDR3 is TGCAGCGCCCATAGCTGGGCTAACTATGGCTACACCTTC. It encodes CSAHSWANYGYTF.